The 4 T cell receptor beta chains given below trace back to one sample, sequenced in a study of blood T cell repertoires in COVID-19. This table comes from immunoSEQ multiplex PCR, and its TCRdb copy is limited to in-frame clones, with some not included. In the table there are under 50,000 clones, 92% of which are singletons. The specimen sequenced was peripheral blood. The receptors shown here come from a human donor in a cohort sampled during active COVID-19.

The chain couples TRBV6-4 to TRBJ2-2; 8 nucleotides match TRBD2. J gave up 4 bases and V 0 bases, and 7 bases lay outside the gene matches. Germline assignment: CDR1 MRHNA and CDR2 SNTAGT. There are 17 residues in the CDR3. DNA of the CDR3: TGTGCCAGCAGTGACTCGCGGAGCGGGAGAAGCACCGGGGAGCTGTTTTTT. Amino acids: CASSDSRSGRSTGELFF.

V gene TRBV6-4 combines with J gene TRBJ2-3; tentative D call: TRBD2 (5 bases). CDR3 size: 16 residues. Germline-derived CDR1 and CDR2 are MRHNA and SNTAGT. V lost 4 bases and J lost 0, with 14 bases in between. The chain's CDR3 is CASSAVGGPSTDTQYF. The CDR3 bases are TGTGCCAGCAGTGCGGTTGGAGGACCCAGCACAGATACGCAGTATTTT.

This chain uses TRBV10-3 with TRBJ1-5; TRBD1 is a possible D gene (5 bases). In germline, CDR1 is ENHRY, CDR2 SYGVKD. V gave up 6 bases and J gave up 5 bases, with 14 bases separating them. The CDR3 loop spans 14 amino acids. The DNA for the CDR3 is TGTGCCATCAGCCACGGGGGGAAGGATCAGCCCCAGCATTTT. Translation gives CAISHGGKDQPQHF.

The chain joins TRBV10-3 to TRBJ2-1; a weak D match, TRBD2 (6 bases). CDR1 is ENHRY, CDR2 SYGVKD, per germline. V shed 1 base and J shed 10 bases, with 11 bases lying between them. This CDR3 comprises 13 residues. CDR3 coding DNA: TGTGCCATCAGTGAGTTGACTAGTGCCGAGCAGTTCTTC. This translates into CAISELTSAEQFF.